The source of this T cell receptor (beta chain) is a study of response to subunit inactivated influenza vaccine. The CDR3 has 14 residues. Trimming cost V 2 bases and J 6 bases; bases outside gene matches: 1. Germline CDR1 SEHNR, CDR2 FQNEAQ (reference sequence). One entry per CDR3 protein, called by TCRdb with MiXCR from the RT-PCR reads. The sample has around 470,000 distinct CDR3 sequences; approximately 6.9% are singletons. This clonotype was observed a few times. What it binds is unknown. Findings and caveats of the study: It was the authors' suggestion that each seasonal influenza vaccination recruits few new T cells.

Sequences were derived from PBMCs from blood, sampled around 25 months after vaccination. The source of this sequence is a man aged 50 to 69 who received an inactivated influenza vaccine. This chain joins TRBV7-9 and TRBJ2-3; 11 nucleotides align to TRBD2. The CDR3 DNA is TGTGCCAGCAGCTTAACTAGCGGGGGTGATACGCAGTATTTT. Protein sequence: CASSLTSGGDTQYF.